The source of this T cell receptor (beta chain) is a study of cytomegalovirus exposure and HLA in healthy donors. Researchers ran the PCR with 60 Vbeta and 13 Jbeta primers. Assay: immunoSEQ multiplex PCR; the TCRdb copy retains only in-frame clones and omits some. The listing contains roughly 34,000 clones. Healthy donors of bone marrow made up the group. Sequenced sample: PBMCs. The TCR originated in a man aged 40-49 years in good health and CMV-seronegative.

CDR3 sequence reads: CASSYSNSGTYGYTF. The CDR3 DNA reads TGTGCCAGCAGTTACTCGAACAGCGGAACCTATGGCTACACCTTC. The chain combines TRBV6-5 with TRBJ1-2; D is unclear. V gave up 0 bases and J gave up 4 bases, with 12 bases separating them. CDR1 and CDR2 (germline): MNHEY, SVGAGI. The CDR3 consists of 15 residues.